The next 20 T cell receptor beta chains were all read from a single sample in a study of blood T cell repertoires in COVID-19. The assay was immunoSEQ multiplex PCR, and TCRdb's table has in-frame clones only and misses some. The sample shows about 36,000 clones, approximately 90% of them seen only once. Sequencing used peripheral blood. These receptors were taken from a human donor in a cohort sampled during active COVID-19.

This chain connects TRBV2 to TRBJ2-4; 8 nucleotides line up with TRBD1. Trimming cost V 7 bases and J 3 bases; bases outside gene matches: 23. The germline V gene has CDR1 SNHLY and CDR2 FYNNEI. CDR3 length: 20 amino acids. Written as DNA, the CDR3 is TGTGCCAGCACATGGGGTTTCCGGACAGGGCGGCCGCATTACAAAAACATTCAGTACTTC. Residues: CASTWGFRTGRPHYKNIQYF.

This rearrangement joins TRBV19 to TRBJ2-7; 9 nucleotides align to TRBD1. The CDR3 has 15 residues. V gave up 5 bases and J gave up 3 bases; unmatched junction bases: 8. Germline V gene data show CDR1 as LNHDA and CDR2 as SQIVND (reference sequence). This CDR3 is CASSAPGTGRYEQYF. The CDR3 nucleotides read TGTGCCAGTAGTGCCCCCGGGACAGGGCGCTACGAGCAGTACTTC.

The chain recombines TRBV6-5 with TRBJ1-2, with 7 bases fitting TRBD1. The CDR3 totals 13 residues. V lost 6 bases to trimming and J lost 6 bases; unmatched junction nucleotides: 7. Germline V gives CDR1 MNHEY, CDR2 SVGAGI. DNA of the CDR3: TGTGCCAGCAGAAGAGACAGGGCTGATGGCTACACCTTC. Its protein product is CASRRDRADGYTF.

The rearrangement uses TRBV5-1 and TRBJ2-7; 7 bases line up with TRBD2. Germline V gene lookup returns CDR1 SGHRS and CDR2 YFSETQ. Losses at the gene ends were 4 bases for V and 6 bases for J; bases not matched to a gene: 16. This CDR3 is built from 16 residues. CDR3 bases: TGCGCCAGCAGCCCTCGTGGAGCGGGGAGCTCGTTCGAGCAGTACTTC. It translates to CASSPRGAGSSFEQYF.

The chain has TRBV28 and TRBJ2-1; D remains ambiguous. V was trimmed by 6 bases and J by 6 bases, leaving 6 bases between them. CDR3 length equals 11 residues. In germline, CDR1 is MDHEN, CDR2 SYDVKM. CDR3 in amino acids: CASRQANEQFF. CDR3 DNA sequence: TGTGCCAGCAGGCAGGCCAATGAGCAGTTCTTC.

CDR3 nucleotides: TGTGCCTGGAGGGGCCGGGAGCAGTACTTC. Translated: CAWRGREQYF. V is TRBV30 and J is TRBJ2-7; no reliable D call. Germline V gene lookup returns CDR1 GTSNPN and CDR2 SVGIG (reference sequence). There are 10 residues in the CDR3. V lost 3 bases to trimming and J lost 7 bases, with 7 bases between them.

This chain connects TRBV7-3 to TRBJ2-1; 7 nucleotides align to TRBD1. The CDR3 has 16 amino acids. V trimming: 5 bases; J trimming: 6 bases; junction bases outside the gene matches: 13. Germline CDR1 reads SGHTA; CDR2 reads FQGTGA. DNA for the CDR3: TGTGCCAGCAGCGCCCAGCTAGGGGGCGGAAGCAATGAGCAGTTCTTC. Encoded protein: CASSAQLGGGSNEQFF.

The CDR3 coding sequence is TGTGCCAGCAGCGTCCGGGACAACCAAGAGACCCAGTACTTC. As protein: CASSVRDNQETQYF. The chain is built from TRBV9 and TRBJ2-5, with D possibly being TRBD1 (6 bases). The V and J ends lost 2 bases and 0 bases respectively, with 8 bases between them. This CDR3 is 14 amino acids long. The germline gives CDR1 SGDLS, CDR2 YYNGEE.

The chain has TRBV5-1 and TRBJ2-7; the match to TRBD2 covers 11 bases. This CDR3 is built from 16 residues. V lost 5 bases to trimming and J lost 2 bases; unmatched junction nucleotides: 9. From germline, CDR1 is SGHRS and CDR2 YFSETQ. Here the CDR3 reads CASSSGGTSGTYEQYF. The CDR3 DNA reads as TGCGCCAGCAGTAGTGGGGGGACTAGCGGAACCTACGAGCAGTACTTC.

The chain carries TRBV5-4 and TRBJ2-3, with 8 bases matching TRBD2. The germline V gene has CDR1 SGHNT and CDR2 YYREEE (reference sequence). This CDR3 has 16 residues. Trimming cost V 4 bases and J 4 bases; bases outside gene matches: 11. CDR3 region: CASSPQSGRGADTQYF. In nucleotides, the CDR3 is TGTGCCAGCAGCCCCCAAAGCGGGAGAGGGGCAGATACGCAGTATTTT.

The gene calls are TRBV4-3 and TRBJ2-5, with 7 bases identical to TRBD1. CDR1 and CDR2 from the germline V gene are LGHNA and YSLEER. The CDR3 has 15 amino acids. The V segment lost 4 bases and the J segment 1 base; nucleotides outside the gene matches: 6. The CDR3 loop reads CASSPRQGGQETQYF. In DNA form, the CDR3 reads TGCGCCAGCAGCCCCCGACAGGGTGGCCAAGAGACCCAGTACTTC.

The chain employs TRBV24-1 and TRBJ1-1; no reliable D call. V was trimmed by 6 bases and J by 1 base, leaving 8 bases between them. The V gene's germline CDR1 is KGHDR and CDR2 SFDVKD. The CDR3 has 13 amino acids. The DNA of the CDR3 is TGTGCCACCAGTTTAGGAGGGAACACTGAAGCTTTCTTT. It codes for CATSLGGNTEAFF.

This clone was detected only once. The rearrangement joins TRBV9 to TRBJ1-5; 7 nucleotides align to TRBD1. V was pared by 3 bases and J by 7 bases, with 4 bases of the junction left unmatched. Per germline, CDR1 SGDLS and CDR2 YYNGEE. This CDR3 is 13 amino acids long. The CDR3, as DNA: TGTGCCAGCAGCGGACAGGGTGGACAGCCCCAGCATTTT. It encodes CASSGQGGQPQHF.

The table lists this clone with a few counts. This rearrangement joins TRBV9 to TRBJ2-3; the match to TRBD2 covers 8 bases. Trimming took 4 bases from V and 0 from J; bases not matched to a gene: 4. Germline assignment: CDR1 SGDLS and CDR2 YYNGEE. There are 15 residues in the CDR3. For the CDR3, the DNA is TGTGCCAGCAGCTCGGCTAGCGGGAGCACAGATACGCAGTATTTT. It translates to CASSSASGSTDTQYF. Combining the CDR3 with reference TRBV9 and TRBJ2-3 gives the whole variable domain DSGVTQTPKHLITATGQRVTLRCSPRSGDLSVYWYQQSLDQGLQFLIQYYNGEERAKGNILERFSAQQFPDLHSELNLSSLELGDSALYFCASSSASGSTDTQYFGPGTRLTVL.

The CDR3 region is CASSQEGQPYNEQFF. The DNA of the CDR3 is TGCGCCAGCAGCCAAGAGGGACAGCCCTACAATGAGCAGTTCTTC. The V gene is TRBV4-3, the J gene TRBJ2-1; 7 bases line up with TRBD1. The CDR3 is made up of 15 amino acids. CDR1 is LGHNA and CDR2 is YSLEER in the germline V gene. The ends lost 0 bases at V and 2 bases at J; junction bases unmatched: 1.

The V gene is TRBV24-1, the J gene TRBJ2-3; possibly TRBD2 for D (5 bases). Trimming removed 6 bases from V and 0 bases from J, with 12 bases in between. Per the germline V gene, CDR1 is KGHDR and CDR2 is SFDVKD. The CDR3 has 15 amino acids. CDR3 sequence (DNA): TGTGCCACCAGTTCCCGCGGGTTAAGCACAGATACGCAGTATTTT. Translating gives CATSSRGLSTDTQYF.

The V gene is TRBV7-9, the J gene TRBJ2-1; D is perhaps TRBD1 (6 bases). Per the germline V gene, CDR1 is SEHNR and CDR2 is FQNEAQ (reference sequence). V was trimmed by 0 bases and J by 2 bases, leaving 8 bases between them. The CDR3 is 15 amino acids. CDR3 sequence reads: CASSLAQGTYNEQFF. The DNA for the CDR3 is TGTGCCAGCAGCTTAGCACAGGGAACCTACAATGAGCAGTTCTTC.

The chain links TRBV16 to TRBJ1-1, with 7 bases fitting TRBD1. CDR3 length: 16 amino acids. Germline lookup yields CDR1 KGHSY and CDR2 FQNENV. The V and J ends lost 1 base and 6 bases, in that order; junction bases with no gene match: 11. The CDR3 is CASSQWGRGSGAEAFF. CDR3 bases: TGTGCCAGCAGCCAATGGGGCAGGGGGTCAGGCGCTGAAGCTTTCTTT.

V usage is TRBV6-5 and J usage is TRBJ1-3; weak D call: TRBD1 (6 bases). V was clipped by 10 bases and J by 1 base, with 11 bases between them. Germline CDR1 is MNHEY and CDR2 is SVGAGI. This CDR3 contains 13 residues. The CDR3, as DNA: TGTGCCACCAGGACAGCTTCTGGAAACACCATATATTTT. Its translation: CATRTASGNTIYF.

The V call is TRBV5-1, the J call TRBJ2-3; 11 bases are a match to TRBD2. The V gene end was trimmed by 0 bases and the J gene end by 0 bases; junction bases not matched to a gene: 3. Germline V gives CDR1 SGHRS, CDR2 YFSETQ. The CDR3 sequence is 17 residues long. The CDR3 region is CASSLGLAGGSTDTQYF. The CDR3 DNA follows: TGCGCCAGCAGCTTGGGTCTAGCGGGAGGAAGCACAGATACGCAGTATTTT.